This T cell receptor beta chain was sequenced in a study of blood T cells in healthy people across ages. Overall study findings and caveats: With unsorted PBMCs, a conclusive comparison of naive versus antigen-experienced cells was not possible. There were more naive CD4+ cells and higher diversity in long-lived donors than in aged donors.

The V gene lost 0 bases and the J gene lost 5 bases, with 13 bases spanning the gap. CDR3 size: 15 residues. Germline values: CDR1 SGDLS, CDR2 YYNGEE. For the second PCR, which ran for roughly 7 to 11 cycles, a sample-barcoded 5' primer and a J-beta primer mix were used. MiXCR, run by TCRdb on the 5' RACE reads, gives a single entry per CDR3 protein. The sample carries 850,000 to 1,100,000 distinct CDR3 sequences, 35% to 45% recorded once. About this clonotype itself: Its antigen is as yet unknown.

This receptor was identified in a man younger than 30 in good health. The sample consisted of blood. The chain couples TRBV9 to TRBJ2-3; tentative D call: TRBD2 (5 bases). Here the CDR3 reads CASSVDPRGKDTQYF. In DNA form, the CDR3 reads TGTGCCAGCAGCGTAGATCCCCGGGGAAAAGATACGCAGTATTTT.